A single sample is the source of the 24 T cell receptor beta chains below, sequenced in a study of cytomegalovirus exposure and HLA in healthy donors. Primers included in the PCR were 60 Vbeta and 13 Jbeta primers. TCRdb's copy holds only in-frame clones and misses some; the assay was immunoSEQ multiplex PCR. The sample lists 90,000 to 150,000 clones; around 68% were seen once. Input material: PBMCs. These receptors were collected from a woman between 45 and 65 years old in good health and CMV-seropositive.

V and J are TRBV11-1 and TRBJ2-7; TRBD1 might be the D (6 bases). V was shortened by 4 bases and J by 5 bases, with 15 bases between the two germline ends. The CDR3 loop spans 14 amino acids. Germline V gene data show CDR1 as SGHAT and CDR2 as FQDESV (reference sequence). In DNA form, the CDR3 reads TGTGCCAGCAGCTGGAGAGGACAGTCACACGAGCAGTACTTC. The encoded protein is CASSWRGQSHEQYF.

The chain combines TRBV5-8 with TRBJ2-1; 11 bases agree with TRBD2. There are 19 residues in the CDR3. The germline gives CDR1 SGHTS, CDR2 YDEGEE. V shed 4 bases and J 4 bases; nucleotides not matched to a gene: 16. CDR3 sequence (DNA): TGTGCCAGCAGCCTCACTGAGCCTAGCGGGGGGACTCCTTACAATGAGCAGTTCTTC. Translation gives CASSLTEPSGGTPYNEQFF. Full variable domain (remainder filled in from reference TRBV5-8 and TRBJ2-1): EAGVTQSPTHLIKTRGQQATLRCSPISGHTSVYWYQQALGLGLQFLLWYDEGEERNRGNFPPRFSGRQFPNYSSELNVNALELEDSALYLCASSLTEPSGGTPYNEQFFGPGTRLTVL.

The chain is built from TRBV16 and TRBJ2-2; no clear D gene. The V end lost 0 bases, the J end lost 4 bases, and 6 bases lay between the germline ends. This CDR3 region has 14 residues. CDR1 KGHSY and CDR2 FQNENV come from the germline V gene. The CDR3 reads CASSQSFSTGELFF. The CDR3 DNA reads TGTGCCAGCAGCCAATCGTTCAGCACCGGGGAGCTGTTTTTT.

The chain links TRBV30 to TRBJ1-5, with TRBD1 identical over 9 bases. This CDR3 is built from 14 residues. The germline V gene has CDR1 GTSNPN and CDR2 SVGIG (reference sequence). After removal of 5 bases from V and 4 bases from J, the junction contained 6 bases not matched to a gene. CDR3 residues: CAWEGTGSNQPQHF. The DNA of the CDR3 is TGTGCCTGGGAAGGGACAGGGTCGAATCAGCCCCAGCATTTT.

This clone was seen a handful of times. The chain combines TRBV19 with TRBJ1-4; D gene ambiguous. The CDR3 totals 15 residues. V lost 5 bases, J lost 0 bases, and 10 bases lay in between. From germline, CDR1 is LNHDA and CDR2 SQIVND (reference sequence). The CDR3, as DNA: TGTGCCAGTAGTGCCCCGGGAGCAACTAATGAAAAACTGTTTTTT. It yields the protein CASSAPGATNEKLFF.

This clone was recorded only once. The V gene is TRBV7-2, the J gene TRBJ1-4, with a tentative D call TRBD1 (6 bases). From germline, CDR1 is SGHTA and CDR2 FQGNSA. The ends were cut back, 5 bases at V and 1 base at J, with 11 bases in the middle. The CDR3 spans 15 residues. The CDR3 protein is CASSIGQITNEKLFF. In nucleotides, the CDR3 is TGTGCCAGCAGCATTGGACAGATAACTAATGAAAAACTGTTTTTT.

The chain uses TRBV5-1 and TRBJ1-4, with 9 nucleotides matching TRBD1. The CDR3 contains 16 residues. Per germline, CDR1 SGHRS and CDR2 YFSETQ. Trimming at V came to 5 bases and at J to 0 bases, leaving 5 bases not matched to a gene. Written as DNA, the CDR3 is TGCGCCAGCAGTTCGGGACAGGGAACAACTAATGAAAAACTGTTTTTT. Translation gives CASSSGQGTTNEKLFF.

This sequence joins TRBV10-2 and TRBJ2-1; 8 positions match TRBD2. V was clipped by 0 bases and J by 0 bases; unmatched bases: 4. The germline V gene encodes CDR1 WSHSY and CDR2 SAAADI. The CDR3 covers 17 residues. The CDR3 sequence is CASSESGRGASYNEQFF. The CDR3 DNA follows: TGCGCCAGCAGTGAGTCCGGGCGGGGGGCCTCCTACAATGAGCAGTTCTTC.

The rearrangement uses TRBV5-1 and TRBJ2-2; TRBD2 aligns across 7 bases. Germline values: CDR1 SGHRS, CDR2 YFSETQ. The V and J ends lost 3 bases and 1 base, in that order; junction bases with no gene match: 3. The CDR3 has 15 residues. CDR3 coding DNA: TGCGCCAGCAGCTACGGACTAGAGAACACCGGGGAGCTGTTTTTT. Amino acids: CASSYGLENTGELFF.

The V gene is TRBV5-4, the J gene TRBJ2-1; 9 nucleotides match TRBD2. This CDR3 is 16 amino acids long. CDR1 is SGHNT and CDR2 is YYREEE in the germline V gene (reference sequence). With 2 bases clipped from V and 4 bases from J, the junction kept 7 bases outside the gene matches. CDR3 DNA sequence: TGTGCCAGCAGCTTAAAACGACTAGCGGCTTACAATGAGCAGTTCTTC. Translation gives CASSLKRLAAYNEQFF.

The chain couples TRBV21-1 to TRBJ1-2. TRBV21-1 is a recognized pseudogene. The CDR3 totals 20 residues. The CDR3 is CASSKKRNCGPNQMDYGYTF. As DNA, the CDR3 is TGTGCCAGCAGCAAAAAACGAAATTGCGGGCCAAACCAGATGGACTATGGCTACACCTTC.

This clone occurred a few times. The genes are TRBV4-1 and TRBJ1-2; 11 bases are a match to TRBD1. V shed 0 bases and J 5 bases; nucleotides not matched to a gene: 14. Germline CDR1 and CDR2: MGHRA and YSYEKL. The CDR3 runs to 19 residues. The DNA of the CDR3 is TGCGCCAGCAGCCAAGATCGCGAGCGGACAGGGGGCTTTTTGTATGGCTACACCTTC. It translates to CASSQDRERTGGFLYGYTF.

The CDR3 DNA follows: TGTGCCAGCCGGCGGGGGATCGGGGAGCTGTTTTTT. Its protein product is CASRRGIGELFF. V usage is TRBV27 and J usage is TRBJ2-2, with TRBD2 identical over 7 bases. This CDR3 has 12 amino acids. The germline gives CDR1 MNHEY, CDR2 SMNVEV (reference sequence). V dropped 8 bases and J dropped 7; count of bases not matched to a gene: 4.

The CDR3 loop is CASSAIGATDEKLFF. The CDR3 DNA reads TGTGCCAGTAGCGCGATTGGAGCCACGGATGAAAAACTGTTTTTT. The gene calls are TRBV19 and TRBJ1-4; no reliable D call. This CDR3 contains 15 residues. The germline V and J ends were trimmed by 6 bases and 6 bases, with 17 bases remaining between them. Looked up from germline, CDR1 is LNHDA and CDR2 is SQIVND (reference sequence).

This chain joins TRBV19 and TRBJ1-1, with D tentatively TRBD1 (6 bases). Trimming took 3 bases from V and 1 from J, leaving 12 bases between them. Germline V CDR1 and CDR2: LNHDA, SQIVND (reference sequence). This CDR3 is 15 amino acids long. CDR3 sequence reads: CASSIWGRGNTEAFF. The CDR3 nucleotides read TGTGCCAGTAGTATCTGGGGGCGCGGGAACACTGAAGCTTTCTTT.

The genes are TRBV6-6 and TRBJ1-5; possibly TRBD1 for D (5 bases). V was cut by 2 bases and J by 0 bases, with 11 bases left in between. Per the germline V gene, CDR1 is MNHNY and CDR2 is SVGAGI (reference sequence). The CDR3 covers 16 residues. CDR3 loop: CASSYMGLYSNQPQHF. The CDR3 region has the DNA TGTGCCAGCAGTTACATGGGACTGTATAGCAATCAGCCCCAGCATTTT.

The chain employs TRBV2 and TRBJ2-5; 13 nucleotides line up with TRBD2. V trimming: 10 bases; J trimming: 5 bases; junction bases outside the gene matches: 4. Germline assignment: CDR1 SNHLY and CDR2 FYNNEI. This CDR3 region has 13 residues. Written as DNA, the CDR3 is TGTGCCATCGTGACTAGCGGGGGGGAGACCCAGTACTTC. Its protein product is CAIVTSGGETQYF.

This chain links TRBV5-1 with TRBJ2-5; 7 nucleotides match TRBD1. From germline, CDR1 is SGHRS and CDR2 YFSETQ. With V trimmed by 4 bases and J by 6 bases, 15 bases remained unmatched. This CDR3 has 16 amino acids. CDR3 residues: CASSLVGQTGLKTQYF. The DNA of the CDR3 is TGCGCCAGCAGCCTAGTAGGACAGACAGGGCTAAAGACCCAGTACTTC.

The V and J genes are TRBV10-3 and TRBJ2-3; 9 bases align to TRBD1. The germline V gene has CDR1 ENHRY and CDR2 SYGVKD. The CDR3 totals 14 residues. V was pared by 6 bases and J by 4 bases, with 5 bases of the junction left unmatched. CDR3 loop: CAIRGTGSPDTQYF. In nucleotides, the CDR3 is TGTGCCATCAGGGGGACAGGGAGCCCAGATACGCAGTATTTT.

The CDR3 region is CATSPGQGGYGYTF. CDR3 DNA sequence: TGTGCCACTTCTCCGGGACAGGGTGGCTATGGCTACACCTTC. V usage is TRBV28 and J usage is TRBJ1-2, with 9 nucleotides matching TRBD1. CDR1 MDHEN and CDR2 SYDVKM come from the germline V gene. V shed 10 bases and J 4 bases; nucleotides not matched to a gene: 10. The CDR3 loop spans 14 amino acids.

The V and J genes are TRBV6-6 and TRBJ1-4; 7 positions agree with TRBD1. Trimming cost V 5 bases and J 2 bases; bases outside gene matches: 5. The CDR3 covers 15 residues. Germline assignment: CDR1 MNHNY and CDR2 SVGAGI (reference sequence). CDR3 residues: CASSPEGATNEKLFF. CDR3 nucleotide sequence: TGTGCCAGCAGTCCCGAGGGGGCCACTAATGAAAAACTGTTTTTT.

CDR3 amino acids: CASSQDSRTSGGNEQFF. The CDR3 DNA sequence: TGCGCCAGCAGCCAAGATAGTAGGACCTCCGGCGGGAATGAGCAGTTCTTC. The chain employs TRBV4-3 and TRBJ2-1, with D possibly TRBD2 on 5 matching bases. The germline CDR1 and CDR2 sequences are LGHNA and YSLEER. The length of the CDR3 is 17 residues. Trimming removed 0 bases from V and 7 bases from J, with 19 bases in between.

This sequence joins TRBV7-2 and TRBJ1-3; D is unresolved. This CDR3 is built from 14 residues. Trimming shortened V by 4 bases and J by 0 bases, and 7 bases separated the two germline ends. Per the germline V gene, CDR1 is SGHTA and CDR2 is FQGNSA. CDR3 in DNA: TGTGCCAGCAGCTCGGGTCTCTCTGGAAACACCATATATTTT. This translates into CASSSGLSGNTIYF.

This chain's CDR3 is CASSWTAVDGYTF. The CDR3 bases are TGTGCCAGCAGCTGGACAGCGGTAGATGGCTACACCTTC. This chain links TRBV5-4 with TRBJ1-2; TRBD1 is a possible D gene (6 bases). The CDR3 loop spans 13 amino acids. With 3 bases removed from V and 6 bases from J, the gap between germline ends came to 12 bases. From germline, CDR1 is SGHNT and CDR2 YYREEE (reference sequence).